This T cell receptor (beta chain) was documented in a study of cytotoxic CD8 clonotypes in ibrutinib-treated CLL. Across the whole study: Mean values per sample were some 250,000 productive templates and 94,082 productive rearrangements.

Sequencing was designed to attain a depth spanning 1 in 200,000 to 1 in 1 million T cells. TCRdb keeps only in-frame clones here, not all; method: immunoSEQ multiplex PCR. The sample shows roughly 180,000 clones, about 72% of them seen only once. Study findings and constraints: The study found public clonotypes uncommon, contracting or stable on treatment. Patients had baseline clonality above age-matched healthy donors, and this clonality moved with circulating CD8+ T-cell counts.

Per germline, CDR1 SGDLS and CDR2 YYNGEE. Trimming pared 4 bases from V and 0 bases from J, leaving 13 bases between. This CDR3 region has 15 residues. Concerning this clone: Its specificity is not known.

This chain uses TRBV9 with TRBJ1-1, with D perhaps matching TRBD1 (5 bases). This TCR was sampled from a human donor with chronic lymphocytic leukemia. Sequences were derived from PBMCs, sampled after 24 months of ibrutinib treatment. The CDR3 bases are TGTGCCAGCAGCCTCGGGGGGTTCATGAACACTGAAGCTTTCTTT. Encoded protein: CASSLGGFMNTEAFF.